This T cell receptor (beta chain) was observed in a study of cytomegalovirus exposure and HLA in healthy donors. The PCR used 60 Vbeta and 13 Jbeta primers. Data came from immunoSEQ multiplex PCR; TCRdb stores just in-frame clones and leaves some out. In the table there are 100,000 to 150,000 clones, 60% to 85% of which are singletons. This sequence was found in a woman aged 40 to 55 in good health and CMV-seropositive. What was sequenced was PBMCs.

For the CDR3, the DNA is TGCGCCAGCTACACCGACAGACACGAGCAGTACTTC. This encodes CASYTDRHEQYF. The chain couples TRBV5-1 to TRBJ2-7; TRBD1 might be the D (5 bases). The germline V gene has CDR1 SGHRS and CDR2 YFSETQ. V was shortened by 7 bases and J by 5 bases, with 13 bases between the two germline ends. The CDR3 spans 12 residues.